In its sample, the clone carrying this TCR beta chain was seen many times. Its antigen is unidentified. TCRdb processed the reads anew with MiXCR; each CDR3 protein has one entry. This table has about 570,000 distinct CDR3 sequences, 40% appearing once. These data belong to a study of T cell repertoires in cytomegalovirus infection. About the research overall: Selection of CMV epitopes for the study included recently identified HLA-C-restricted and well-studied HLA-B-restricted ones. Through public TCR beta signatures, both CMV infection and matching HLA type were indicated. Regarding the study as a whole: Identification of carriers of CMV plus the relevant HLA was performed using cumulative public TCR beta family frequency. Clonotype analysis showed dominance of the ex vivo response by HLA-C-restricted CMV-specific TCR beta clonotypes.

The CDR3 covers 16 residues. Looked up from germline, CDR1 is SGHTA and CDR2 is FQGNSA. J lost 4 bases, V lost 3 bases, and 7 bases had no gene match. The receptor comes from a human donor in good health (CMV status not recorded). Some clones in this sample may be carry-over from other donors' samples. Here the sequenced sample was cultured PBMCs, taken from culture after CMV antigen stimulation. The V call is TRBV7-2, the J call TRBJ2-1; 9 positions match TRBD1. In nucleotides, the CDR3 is TGTGCCAGCAGCTTTCAGGGGACAGGGAAATACAATGAGCAGTTCTTC. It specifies CASSFQGTGKYNEQFF.